This TCR beta chain appears in the sequencing data of a study of shared clonotypes between healthy human individuals (dated by TCRdb to 2019 to 2021). At the level of the whole study: A couple of women and a few men aged 18 to 49 years were included in the cohort. For each donor, CD4 naive and CD4 memory were each given three plates, CD8 naive was given two plates, and CD8 memory was given one plate. Blood TCR repertoires of about 5 healthy adults were deeply sequenced to estimate repertoire size and the extent of clonotype sharing between individuals. Libraries were prepared and TCR repertoires were sequenced by different laboratories using diverse techniques, in order to increase sequencing depth and limit assay-specific biases. Between about 0.8 and 9 billion PBMCs per donor were obtained by leukapheresis.

The investigation overall reported the following: Only blood was sampled, and tissue TCR repertoires likely differ from those in blood. Incomplete sequencing was indicated by rarefaction of sorted-subset datasets, despite the large sequencing depth. Naive subsets generally had larger estimated clonotype richness than memory subsets. Across a handful of donors, about 5% of naive CD4, roughly 3.8% of naive CD8, 2.3% of memory CD4, and under 0.45% of memory CD8 clonotypes were shared. Higher generation probabilities were observed for clonotypes shared by all four sorted-subset donors than for non-shared clonotypes. Based on pairwise subsampling, the degree of clonotype sharing among donors was expected to be affected by sequencing depth. The genetic and exposure-history diversity represented was limited by the small number of donors.

Using the deep immunoSEQ assay, TCR CDR3 regions were amplified from genomic DNA by multiplex PCR. Extracted genomic DNA from each cell subset was distributed evenly across all wells of several immunoSEQ 96-well plates, and each plate was treated as a replicate. For sorted subsets, each replicate PCR was loaded with about 0.2 ug genomic DNA, equivalent to about 30,000 T cell genomes. The purified libraries were quantified using a Qubit 3.0 fluorometer, sized with a Bioanalyzer 2100, and then quantified again using the KAPA Library Quantification kit. Each immunoSEQ 96-well plate was sequenced on its own single-read 150-cycle Illumina NextSeq 550 flow cell. The study's own analysis went as follows. Because only junctional sequences without quality scores were contained in the immunoSEQ output, filtering matching that applied to full-length reads could not be performed. To assign V/J genes and CDR3, sequences were annotated using PyIR, a Python wrapper for IgBLAST v1.9, with IMGT germline references. Reads were filtered out if the reads had weak V/J assignments (E-value above 1e-6), no CDR3, stop codons, out-of-frame junctions, or ambiguous translated residues. V3J clonotypes were defined as sequences sharing the same inferred V gene, J gene, and CDR3 amino acid sequence. The percentage overlap between two repertoires was calculated by dividing the number of shared unique clonotypes by the size of the smaller repertoire. Richness of each repertoire was evaluated using RTK rarefaction, the Chao1 estimator, and Recon v2.1 estimates of unobserved clonotypes. Generation probabilities for all TCRbeta clonotypes obtained by the gDNA method from four donors were computed using OLGA. TCRdb re-hosts the immuneACCESS table, in-frame sequences only. Its copies lack some clones; in the studies checked, an unresolved V gene accounts for under half of them, and the cause for the rest is not known. Clone size and V and J calls were adopted from that table, with D and trimming inferred from the DNA. The sample includes some 1.4 million clones, with around 95% observed a single time. Jointly, the top ten make up about 1% of the sample.

The donors were healthy, HIV-negative adults who had no recently reported acute infections or vaccinations. All donors were Caucasian adults living in Nashville, Tennessee, USA. Magnetic negative selection was used to enrich CD4+ T cells, after which naive cells were positively selected on CD45RA and the negative fraction became the memory subset. Blood was obtained by leukapheresis, after which PBMCs were separated by Ficoll-Histopaque density gradient centrifugation and cryopreserved in liquid nitrogen vapor phase. Analytical flow cytometry was used to check the purity and quantity of every magnetically sorted T cell population. Genomic DNA was isolated from each sorted fraction and quantified by UV absorbance on a Nanodrop 2000c. On this clone: Its antigen is still unknown. Within one base of it there is no much larger clone, and no base qualities were kept.

The germline ends are 6 bases apart after V is trimmed by 0 bases and J by 2 bases. From cysteine to phenylalanine, the CDR3 is 14 amino acids long. Solely the CDR3 DNA is kept, with 42 bases framed from the first base. CDR1 and CDR2 are read off the germline V gene as SGHTS and YDEGEE. Sequencing used naive CD4+ T cells sorted from blood. In light of the paper, this sample's cell subset or site label describes: CD45RA+ positively selected. The chain uses TRBV5-8 and TRBJ2-4, with the D gene call left open. This receptor was obtained from a man aged 30 to 39 in good health. CDR3 reads: CASSLGVTKNIQYF. The sequence in DNA is TGTGCCAGCAGCTTGGGGGTGACCAAAAACATTCAGTACTTC.